A selection of T cell receptor beta chains follows, all from one sample in a study of blood T cell repertoires in COVID-19. Sequencing was performed with immunoSEQ multiplex PCR; in TCRdb, only in-frame clones are kept and a portion is missing. The repertoire holds around 81,000 clones, around 90% seen once, with roughly 6.6% in the top ten. The sequencing input was peripheral blood. The receptors originated from a man between 65 and 85 years old with acute or convalescent COVID-19. Both conserved end residues are part of each CDR3. Each record gives: D gene, J gene, CDR3 length, clone size, V gene, CDR3 protein, CDR3 DNA. The D gene is left open where the match is weak. Some rows mark clone size as missing; the rest say once, few, many or name a class of expanded clone.

d_gene: .; j_gene: TRBJ2-5; len: 13; abundance: .; v_gene: TRBV6-2/TRBV6-3; CDR3aa: CASSYSAQETQYF; CDR3nt: TGTGCCAGCAGTTACTCAGCGCAAGAGACCCAGTACTTC
d_gene: .; j_gene: TRBJ2-1; len: 18; abundance: .; v_gene: TRBV19; CDR3aa: CASSISFGARGFDNEQFF; CDR3nt: TGTGCCAGTAGTATCAGCTTCGGGGCCCGGGGGTTCGATAATGAGCAGTTCTTC
d_gene: .; j_gene: TRBJ2-7; len: 13; abundance: .; v_gene: TRBV30; CDR3aa: CAWSKGAGYEQYF; CDR3nt: TGTGCCTGGAGTAAAGGGGCCGGGTATGAGCAGTACTTC
d_gene: TRBD1; j_gene: TRBJ1-1; len: 14; abundance: .; v_gene: TRBV18; CDR3aa: CASSHGTENTEAFF; CDR3nt: TGTGCCAGCTCACACGGGACAGAGAACACTGAAGCTTTCTTT
d_gene: TRBD2; j_gene: TRBJ2-3; len: 16; abundance: .; v_gene: TRBV5-4; CDR3aa: CASSDGLAGGTDTQYF; CDR3nt: TGTGCCAGCAGCGACGGACTAGCGGGCGGGACAGATACGCAGTATTTT
d_gene: .; j_gene: TRBJ2-1; len: 15; abundance: .; v_gene: TRBV6-1; CDR3aa: CASKSDSKIYNEQFF; CDR3nt: TGTGCCAGCAAATCCGACAGTAAAATCTACAATGAGCAGTTCTTC
d_gene: TRBD1; j_gene: TRBJ2-1; len: 15; abundance: few; v_gene: TRBV28; CDR3aa: CASSPNRGFSNEQFF; CDR3nt: TGTGCCAGCAGTCCGAACAGGGGTTTTAGCAATGAGCAGTTCTTC
d_gene: TRBD1; j_gene: TRBJ2-7; len: 17; abundance: .; v_gene: TRBV11-3; CDR3aa: CASSLAWLMGQTYEQYF; CDR3nt: TGTGCCAGCAGCTTAGCTTGGTTGATGGGACAGACCTACGAGCAGTACTTC
d_gene: TRBD1; j_gene: TRBJ2-6; len: 19; abundance: .; v_gene: TRBV5-1; CDR3aa: CASSSTWTGTFSGANVLTF; CDR3nt: TGCGCCAGCAGCTCCACCTGGACAGGGACTTTCTCTGGGGCCAACGTCCTGACTTTC
d_gene: .; j_gene: TRBJ1-1; len: 17; abundance: .; v_gene: TRBV5-1; CDR3aa: CASSLSAGLVLNTEAFF; CDR3nt: TGCGCCAGCAGCTTGTCGGCAGGGTTGGTGTTGAACACTGAAGCTTTCTTT
d_gene: TRBD2; j_gene: TRBJ2-3; len: 17; abundance: .; v_gene: TRBV4-1; CDR3aa: CASSQTGLAPSTDTQYF; CDR3nt: TGCGCCAGCAGCCAAACGGGACTAGCACCTAGCACAGATACGCAGTATTTT
d_gene: .; j_gene: TRBJ1-6; len: 13; abundance: .; v_gene: TRBV27; CDR3aa: CASSWGGNSPLHF; CDR3nt: TGTGCCAGCAGTTGGGGGGGCAATTCACCCCTCCACTTT
d_gene: .; j_gene: TRBJ1-4; len: 10; abundance: few; v_gene: TRBV12-3/TRBV12-4; CDR3aa: CASRGEKLFF; CDR3nt: TGTGCCAGCAGGGGCGAAAAACTGTTTTTT
d_gene: .; j_gene: TRBJ1-6; len: 12; abundance: once; v_gene: TRBV27; CDR3aa: CASSPQRGPLHF; CDR3nt: TGTGCCAGCAGTCCCCAACGAGGTCCCCTCCACTTT
d_gene: .; j_gene: TRBJ2-7; len: 13; abundance: .; v_gene: TRBV7-8; CDR3aa: CASSLGGTYEQYF; CDR3nt: TGTGCCAGCAGCTTAGGAGGGACCTACGAGCAGTACTTC
d_gene: .; j_gene: TRBJ2-2; len: 16; abundance: .; v_gene: TRBV28; CDR3aa: CASSIIQGLNTGELFF; CDR3nt: TGTGCCAGCAGTATTATACAGGGCTTGAACACCGGGGAGCTGTTTTTT
d_gene: .; j_gene: TRBJ1-2; len: 13; abundance: .; v_gene: TRBV5-1; CDR3aa: CASSVTVQRGYTF; CDR3nt: TGCGCCAGCAGCGTAACAGTACAACGGGGCTACACCTTC
d_gene: TRBD2; j_gene: TRBJ2-1; len: 14; abundance: .; v_gene: TRBV2; CDR3aa: CASKTSGPHNEQFF; CDR3nt: TGTGCCAGCAAGACTAGCGGGCCCCACAATGAGCAGTTCTTC
d_gene: .; j_gene: TRBJ1-5; len: 12; abundance: .; v_gene: TRBV25-1; CDR3aa: CASSDGDQPQHF; CDR3nt: TGTGCCAGCAGTGACGGGGATCAGCCCCAGCATTTT
d_gene: .; j_gene: TRBJ1-5; len: 13; abundance: .; v_gene: TRBV7-2; CDR3aa: CASSLAWDKPQHF; CDR3nt: TGTGCCAGCAGCTTAGCCTGGGACAAGCCCCAGCATTTT
d_gene: TRBD1; j_gene: TRBJ1-3; len: 19; abundance: .; v_gene: TRBV2; CDR3aa: CASSYGTATSRSSGNTIYF; CDR3nt: TGTGCCAGCAGTTACGGGACAGCCACGTCCCGGAGCTCTGGAAACACCATATATTTT
d_gene: TRBD1; j_gene: TRBJ2-2; len: 20; abundance: .; v_gene: TRBV29-1; CDR3aa: CSAIGQVLSAGTRNTGELFF; CDR3nt: TGCAGCGCCATCGGACAGGTTTTATCTGCCGGTACCCGGAACACCGGGGAGCTGTTTTTT
d_gene: .; j_gene: TRBJ1-6; len: 16; abundance: .; v_gene: TRBV19; CDR3aa: CASSIVTGVIDSPLHF; CDR3nt: TGTGCCAGTAGTATAGTCACGGGTGTGATCGACTCACCCCTCCACTTT
d_gene: .; j_gene: TRBJ2-7; len: 17; abundance: .; v_gene: TRBV19; CDR3aa: CASSISSSATFSYEQYF; CDR3nt: TGTGCCAGTAGTATCAGTTCTTCCGCAACCTTCTCCTACGAGCAGTACTTC
d_gene: TRBD2; j_gene: TRBJ2-1; len: 15; abundance: .; v_gene: TRBV7-2; CDR3aa: CASSLTSGTYNEQFF; CDR3nt: TGTGCCAGCAGCCTTACTAGCGGGACATACAATGAGCAGTTCTTC
d_gene: .; j_gene: TRBJ2-3; len: 13; abundance: .; v_gene: TRBV6-5; CDR3aa: CASSYNQVDTQYF; CDR3nt: TGTGCCAGCAGTTACAACCAGGTAGATACGCAGTATTTT
d_gene: .; j_gene: TRBJ1-2; len: 13; abundance: .; v_gene: TRBV29-1; CDR3aa: CSVDPQSNYGYTF; CDR3nt: TGCAGCGTTGATCCCCAATCTAACTATGGCTACACCTTC
d_gene: .; j_gene: TRBJ2-5; len: 12; abundance: .; v_gene: TRBV11-1; CDR3aa: CASSLSRETQYF; CDR3nt: TGTGCCAGCAGCCTGTCCCGGGAGACCCAGTACTTC
d_gene: .; j_gene: TRBJ1-2; len: 15; abundance: .; v_gene: TRBV28; CDR3aa: CASSSPWGRNYGYTF; CDR3nt: TGTGCCAGCAGTTCCCCGTGGGGGCGTAACTATGGCTACACCTTC
d_gene: TRBD2; j_gene: TRBJ2-1; len: 12; abundance: .; v_gene: TRBV19; CDR3aa: CASSREREEQFF; CDR3nt: TGTGCCAGTAGTCGGGAGCGGGAGGAGCAGTTCTTC
d_gene: .; j_gene: TRBJ2-1; len: 12; abundance: .; v_gene: TRBV19; CDR3aa: CASSLSLNEQFF; CDR3nt: TGTGCCAGTAGTCTTTCCCTCAATGAGCAGTTCTTC
d_gene: .; j_gene: TRBJ1-1; len: 12; abundance: .; v_gene: TRBV2; CDR3aa: CGIGGTNTEAFF; CDR3nt: TGTGGGATTGGGGGGACGAACACTGAAGCTTTCTTT
d_gene: TRBD2; j_gene: TRBJ2-5; len: 18; abundance: .; v_gene: TRBV3-1/TRBV3-2; CDR3aa: CASSFSGLAGGHQETQYF; CDR3nt: TGTGCCAGCAGCTTTTCCGGACTAGCGGGGGGCCACCAAGAGACCCAGTACTTC
d_gene: .; j_gene: TRBJ2-7; len: 16; abundance: .; v_gene: TRBV5-1; CDR3aa: CASSLGFGGRYYEQYF; CDR3nt: TGCGCCAGCAGCTTGGGGTTTGGGGGCAGATACTACGAGCAGTACTTC
d_gene: .; j_gene: TRBJ2-3; len: 15; abundance: .; v_gene: TRBV6-5; CDR3aa: CASTLARAQGGTQYF; CDR3nt: TGTGCCAGCACCTTAGCGCGGGCGCAAGGGGGTACGCAGTATTTT
d_gene: .; j_gene: TRBJ2-1; len: 11; abundance: .; v_gene: TRBV7-9; CDR3aa: CASSQANEQFF; CDR3nt: TGTGCCAGCAGCCAGGCGAATGAGCAGTTCTTC
d_gene: TRBD2; j_gene: TRBJ2-1; len: 16; abundance: .; v_gene: TRBV3-1/TRBV3-2; CDR3aa: CASSQSWGGTYNEQFF; CDR3nt: TGTGCCAGCAGCCAAAGTTGGGGGGGGACCTACAATGAGCAGTTCTTC
d_gene: TRBD2; j_gene: TRBJ2-3; len: 16; abundance: once; v_gene: TRBV7-3; CDR3aa: CASSGGTSRSTDTQYF; CDR3nt: TGTGCCAGCAGCGGAGGGACTAGCAGAAGCACAGATACGCAGTATTTT
d_gene: TRBD2; j_gene: TRBJ2-7; len: 16; abundance: once; v_gene: TRBV27; CDR3aa: CASSKSGTSGAYEQYF; CDR3nt: TGTGCCAGCAGCAAGTCCGGGACTAGCGGAGCCTACGAGCAGTACTTC
d_gene: .; j_gene: TRBJ1-2; len: 12; abundance: .; v_gene: TRBV4-1; CDR3aa: CASSDGNYGYTF; CDR3nt: TGCGCCAGCAGCGACGGGAACTATGGCTACACCTTC
d_gene: TRBD1; j_gene: TRBJ2-1; len: 14; abundance: .; v_gene: TRBV6-1; CDR3aa: CASSDKPRDREQFF; CDR3nt: TGTGCCAGCAGTGATAAGCCCCGGGACAGGGAGCAGTTCTTC
d_gene: .; j_gene: TRBJ1-2; len: 14; abundance: .; v_gene: TRBV28; CDR3aa: CASSFEVTVYGYTF; CDR3nt: TGTGCCAGCAGTTTCGAGGTGACAGTCTATGGCTACACCTTC
d_gene: .; j_gene: TRBJ2-7; len: 13; abundance: .; v_gene: TRBV28; CDR3aa: CASRPTANYEQYF; CDR3nt: TGTGCCAGCAGACCAACAGCCAACTACGAGCAGTACTTC
d_gene: TRBD1; j_gene: TRBJ2-2; len: 16; abundance: .; v_gene: TRBV18; CDR3aa: CANSPQSTGGTGELFF; CDR3nt: TGTGCCAACTCACCACAATCGACAGGGGGAACCGGGGAGCTGTTTTTT
d_gene: .; j_gene: TRBJ1-4; len: 13; abundance: .; v_gene: TRBV11-1; CDR3aa: CASSSNAREKLFF; CDR3nt: TGTGCCAGCAGCTCAAACGCCAGGGAAAAACTGTTTTTT
d_gene: TRBD2; j_gene: TRBJ2-1; len: 16; abundance: .; v_gene: TRBV5-1; CDR3aa: CASSVSGGASYNEQFF; CDR3nt: TGCGCCAGCAGCGTTAGCGGGGGGGCCTCCTACAATGAGCAGTTCTTC
d_gene: .; j_gene: TRBJ1-2; len: 14; abundance: .; v_gene: TRBV6-5; CDR3aa: CASNLRGDSYGYTF; CDR3nt: TGTGCCAGCAACCTTAGGGGTGACTCCTATGGCTACACCTTC
d_gene: .; j_gene: TRBJ1-5; len: 12; abundance: .; v_gene: TRBV20-1; CDR3aa: CSASSGDQPQHF; CDR3nt: TGCAGTGCTAGTTCAGGGGATCAGCCCCAGCATTTT
d_gene: TRBD2; j_gene: TRBJ2-7; len: 16; abundance: once; v_gene: TRBV15; CDR3aa: CATSNPGTSISYEQYF; CDR3nt: TGTGCCACCAGCAACCCCGGGACTAGCATTTCTTACGAGCAGTACTTC
d_gene: .; j_gene: TRBJ1-2; len: 15; abundance: .; v_gene: TRBV19; CDR3aa: CASSPLDSVNYGYTF; CDR3nt: TGTGCCAGTAGTCCCTTGGACAGTGTTAACTATGGCTACACCTTC
d_gene: TRBD2; j_gene: TRBJ2-2; len: 19; abundance: .; v_gene: TRBV7-3; CDR3aa: CASSPRTAGGPFGTGELFF; CDR3nt: TGTGCCAGCAGCCCCCGGACAGCGGGGGGGCCTTTCGGCACCGGGGAGCTGTTTTTT
d_gene: TRBD2; j_gene: TRBJ2-1; len: 14; abundance: .; v_gene: TRBV10-3; CDR3aa: CAINQREASNEQFF; CDR3nt: TGTGCCATCAACCAGCGGGAGGCCTCCAATGAGCAGTTCTTC
d_gene: .; j_gene: TRBJ1-2; len: 15; abundance: .; v_gene: TRBV4-3; CDR3aa: CASSQDYGRNYGYTF; CDR3nt: TGCGCCAGCAGCCAAGATTATGGCAGAAACTATGGCTACACCTTC